The clone carrying this T cell receptor (beta chain) was counted at least ten times. Its antigen is still unknown. CDR1 is SGHTA, CDR2 FQGNSA, per germline. Trimming took off 3 bases at V and 5 bases at J, with 17 bases between the two ends. The length of the CDR3 is 15 residues. The data belong to a study of T cells after yellow fever vaccination. General study points: The booster saw the reappearance of most primary-vaccination clones (more than 95% CD4, roughly 87% CD8). CD4 and CD8 compartments shared a small share of clonotypes, likely from convergent recombination. FACS-sorted repertoires might harbor abundant contaminating clonotypes from the bulk population.

TCRdb called the 5' RACE reads again in MiXCR, with one record for every CDR3 protein. The sample consists of around 100,000 distinct CDR3 sequences, approximately 8.4% of them appearing once. The receptor comes from a man aged 25 to 45 who received the YFV17D yellow fever vaccine. The chain uses TRBV7-2 and TRBJ2-7; D may correspond to TRBD1 or TRBD2 (5 bases each). The material was CD8+ T cells sorted from PBMCs, obtained 45 days after the yellow fever booster vaccination. This chain's CDR3 is CASSFLAGPGNEQYF. The CDR3 nucleotides are TGTGCCAGCAGCTTTTTGGCAGGGCCCGGGAACGAGCAGTACTTC. The full variable domain, with the rest looked up from reference TRBV7-2 and TRBJ2-7, is GAGVSQSPSNKVTEKGKDVELRCDPISGHTALYWYRQSLGQGLEFLIYFQGNSAPDKSGLPSDRFSAERTGGSVSTLTIQRTQQEDSAVYLCASSFLAGPGNEQYFGPGTRLTVT.